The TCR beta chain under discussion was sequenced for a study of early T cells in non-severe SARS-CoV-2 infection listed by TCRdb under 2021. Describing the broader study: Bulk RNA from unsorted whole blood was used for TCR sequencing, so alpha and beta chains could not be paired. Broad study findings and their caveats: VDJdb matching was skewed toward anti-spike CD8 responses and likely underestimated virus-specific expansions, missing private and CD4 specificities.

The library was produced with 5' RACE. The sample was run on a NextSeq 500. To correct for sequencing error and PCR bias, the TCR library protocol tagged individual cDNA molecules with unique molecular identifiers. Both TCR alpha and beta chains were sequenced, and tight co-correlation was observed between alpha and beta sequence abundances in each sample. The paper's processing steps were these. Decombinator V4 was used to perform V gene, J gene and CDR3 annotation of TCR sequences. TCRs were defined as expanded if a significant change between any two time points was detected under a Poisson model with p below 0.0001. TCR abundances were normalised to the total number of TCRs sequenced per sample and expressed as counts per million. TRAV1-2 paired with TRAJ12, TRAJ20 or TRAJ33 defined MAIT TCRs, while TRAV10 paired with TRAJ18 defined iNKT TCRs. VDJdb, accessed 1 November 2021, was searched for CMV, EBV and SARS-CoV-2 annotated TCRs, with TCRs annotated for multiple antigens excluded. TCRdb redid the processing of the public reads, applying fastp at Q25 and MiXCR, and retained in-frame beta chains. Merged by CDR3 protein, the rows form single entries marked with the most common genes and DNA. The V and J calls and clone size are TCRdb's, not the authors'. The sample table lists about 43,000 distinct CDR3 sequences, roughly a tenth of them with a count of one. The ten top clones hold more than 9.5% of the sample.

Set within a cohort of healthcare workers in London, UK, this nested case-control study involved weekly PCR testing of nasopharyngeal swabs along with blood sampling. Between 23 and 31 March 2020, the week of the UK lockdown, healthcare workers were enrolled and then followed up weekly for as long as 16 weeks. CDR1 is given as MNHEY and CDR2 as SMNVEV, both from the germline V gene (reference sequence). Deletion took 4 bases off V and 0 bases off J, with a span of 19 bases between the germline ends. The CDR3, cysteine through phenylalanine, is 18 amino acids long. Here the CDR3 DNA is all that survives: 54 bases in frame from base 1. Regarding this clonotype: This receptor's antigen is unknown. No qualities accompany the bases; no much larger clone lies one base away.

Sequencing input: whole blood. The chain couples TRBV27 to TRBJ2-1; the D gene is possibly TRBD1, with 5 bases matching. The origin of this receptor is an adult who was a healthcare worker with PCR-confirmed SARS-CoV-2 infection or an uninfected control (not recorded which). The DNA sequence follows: TGTGCCAGCAGTTCTAAAGGGGCCCTGATTGACTCCTACAATGAGCAGTTCTTC. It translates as CASSSKGALIDSYNEQFF.